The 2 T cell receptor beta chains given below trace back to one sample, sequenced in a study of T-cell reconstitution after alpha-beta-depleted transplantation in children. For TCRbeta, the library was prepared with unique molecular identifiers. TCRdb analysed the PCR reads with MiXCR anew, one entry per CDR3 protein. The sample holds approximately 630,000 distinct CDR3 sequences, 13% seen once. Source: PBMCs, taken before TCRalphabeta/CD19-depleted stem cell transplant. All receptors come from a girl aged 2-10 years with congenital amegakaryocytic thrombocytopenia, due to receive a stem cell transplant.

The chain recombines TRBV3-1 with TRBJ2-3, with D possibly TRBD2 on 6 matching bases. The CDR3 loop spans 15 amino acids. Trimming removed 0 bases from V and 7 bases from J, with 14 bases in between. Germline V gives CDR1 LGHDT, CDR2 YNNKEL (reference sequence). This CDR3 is CASSQEGTPSHTQYF. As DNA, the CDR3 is TGTGCCAGCAGCCAAGAGGGGACTCCTTCCCATACGCAGTATTTT.

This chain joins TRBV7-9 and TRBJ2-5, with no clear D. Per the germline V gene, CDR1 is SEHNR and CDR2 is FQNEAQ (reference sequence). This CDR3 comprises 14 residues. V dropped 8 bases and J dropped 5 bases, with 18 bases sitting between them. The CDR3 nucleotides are TGTGCCAGCTTTCTCTCGGGTGTGTCGGAGACCCAGTACTTC. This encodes CASFLSGVSETQYF.